Sequencing of this T cell receptor beta chain was carried out in a study of T cell changes during pregnancy in multiple sclerosis (dated by TCRdb to the late 2010s). For the wider study: The study examined how the T cell repertoire changed over the course of pregnancy in women with multiple sclerosis.

About this clone itself: What this receptor recognizes is not known. No per-base quality is available; no much larger clone lies one base away.

The germline V gene encodes CDR1 LNHDA and CDR2 SQIVND (reference sequence). The CDR3 goes from the cysteine to the phenylalanine over 13 residues. The entry retains the CDR3 DNA only, 39 bases that are in frame from base 1. V loses 7 bases of germline sequence and J loses 6 bases, and the interval between the two ends is 13 bases. Library preparation employed the immunoSEQ multiplex PCR assay. TCRdb holds this immuneACCESS table with in-frame rearrangements only. Some clones are missing; in checked studies, unresolved V genes explain under half, and the rest has no known cause. The sample records about 76,000 clones, roughly 94% of which are singletons. The ten largest clones represent 0.58% of the sample.

Material: peripheral blood, obtained in the third trimester of pregnancy. The receptor chain draws on TRBV19 and TRBJ2-1; there is no confident call for the D gene. This sequence was found in a female donor with multiple sclerosis, enrolled in a pregnancy study. The CDR3 is CASTTLLLNEQFF. The bases are TGTGCCAGTACCACTCTCCTACTCAATGAGCAGTTCTTC.